In its sample, the clone carrying this T cell receptor beta chain was seen once. The germline gene is not matched at one end of the junction; a read error may be the cause. The data stem from a study of read filtering for tumor transcriptome and immune sequencing. The CDR3 is 15 amino acids. In germline, CDR1 is SEHNR, CDR2 FQNEAQ (reference sequence). The library was built from roughly 400 ng RNA with molecular barcoded adaptors for alpha/delta and beta/gamma chains. TCRdb re-called the reads through MiXCR, storing one row per CDR3 protein. There are around 130,000 distinct CDR3 sequences in the sample; roughly 13% occur only once, and 6.5% to 9% lies in the top ten.

Sequencing was done on a sample of a population of CD138-negative cells sorted from bone marrow. The receptor was derived from a donor aged 40 or older with multiple myeloma. This chain uses TRBV7-9 with TRBJ2-1, with D unclear. The CDR3: CASSLTYRNYNERFF. As DNA, the CDR3 is TGTGCCAGCAGTCTGACATACCGGAACTACAATGAGCGGTTCTTC.